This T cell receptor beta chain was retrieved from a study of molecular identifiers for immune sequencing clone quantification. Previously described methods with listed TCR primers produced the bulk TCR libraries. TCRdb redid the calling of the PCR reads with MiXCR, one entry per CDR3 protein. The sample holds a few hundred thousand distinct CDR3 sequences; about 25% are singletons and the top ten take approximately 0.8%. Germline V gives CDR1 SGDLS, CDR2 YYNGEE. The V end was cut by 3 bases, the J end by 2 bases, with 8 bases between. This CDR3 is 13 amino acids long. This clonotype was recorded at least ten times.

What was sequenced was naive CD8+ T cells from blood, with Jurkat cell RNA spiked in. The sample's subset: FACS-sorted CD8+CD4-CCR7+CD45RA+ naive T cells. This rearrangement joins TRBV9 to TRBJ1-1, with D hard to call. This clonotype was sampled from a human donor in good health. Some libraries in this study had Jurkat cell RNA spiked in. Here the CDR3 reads CASSAWENTEAFF. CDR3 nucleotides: TGTGCCAGCAGCGCCTGGGAAAACACTGAAGCTTTCTTT.